The TCR beta chain described here comes from a study of blood T cell repertoires in COVID-19. Study overall: Sites across the United States, Italy and Spain contributed samples from acute and convalescent COVID-19. PBMCs, B-cell-depleted T cells, or T cells provided the cDNA or gDNA that made up the material.

Per the study methods: The assay estimated nucleated cells by amplifying reference gene primers. The assay was immunoSEQ multiplex PCR, and TCRdb's table has in-frame clones only and misses some. For V, J and clone size, that table is used; D and trimming come from the DNA. The sample carries about 380,000 clones, roughly 85% recorded once. CDR1 is SGHNT, CDR2 YYREEE, per germline (reference sequence). V shed 4 bases and J shed 2 bases, with 13 bases lying between them. This CDR3 has 14 residues. The chain combines TRBV5-4 with TRBJ2-7; D gene uncertain. Sequencing used peripheral blood. This TCR was sampled from a woman between 18 and 29 years old with acute or convalescent COVID-19. The CDR3 spells CASSLGPETYEQYF. The CDR3 DNA follows: TGTGCCAGCAGCCTTGGCCCGGAGACCTACGAGCAGTACTTC.